This is a list of T cell receptor beta chains from one sample in a study of T cell responses to AZD1222 COVID-19 vaccine. The repertoire was sequenced with immunoSEQ multiplex PCR; TCRdb's copy has only in-frame clones and lacks some. The repertoire consists of about 50,000 clones, with around 80% occurring once and the leading ten covering over 6.5%. Sequences were derived from peripheral blood, sampled on day 0 of AZD1222 vaccination. Source of these receptors: an adult in good health. Each CDR3 is given with its conserved first and last residue. The D gene is left open where the match is weak. Clone size is stated in some rows and not others, as once, few, many or a class when expanded.

v_call,j_call,clone_size,cdr3_length,d_call,cdr3_nt,cdr3_aa
TRBV28,TRBJ2-7,-,13,-,TGTGCCAGCACCGGGGGTATCCCCTACGAGCAGTACTTC,CASTGGIPYEQYF
TRBV2,TRBJ2-3,-,13,-,TGTGCCAGCATTAAGGAAAGCGGCGATACGCAGTATTTT,CASIKESGDTQYF
TRBV14,TRBJ1-6,-,14,-,TGTGCCAGCAGCCAAGAAGCTATCAATTCACCCCTCCACTTT,CASSQEAINSPLHF
TRBV5-6,TRBJ1-4,-,14,TRBD1,TGTGCCAGCAGCTTTACAGGGGGCGGTGAAAAACTGTTTTTT,CASSFTGGGEKLFF
TRBV5-1,TRBJ1-5,-,18,TRBD1,TGCGCCAGCAGCCTAACCCCTCCGGGACAGGGTGACAATCAGCCCCAGCATTTT,CASSLTPPGQGDNQPQHF
TRBV5-6,TRBJ1-6,-,19,TRBD1,TGTGCCAGCAGCTTAGACCCGAACTATTTACAGGGGGAGAATTCACCCCTCCACTTT,CASSLDPNYLQGENSPLHF
TRBV5-4,TRBJ2-5,-,14,TRBD2,TGTGCCAGCAGCTTGTCTAGCGGGCAAGAGACCCAGTACTTC,CASSLSSGQETQYF
TRBV10-2,TRBJ2-3,-,15,-,TGCGCCAGCAGTGAGTCGTACAGCCTAAGGGATACGCAGTATTTT,CASSESYSLRDTQYF
TRBV7-9,TRBJ2-2,-,16,TRBD2,TGTGCCAGCAGCTTAGCGCTTAGCGGGAGATCCGGGGAGCTGTTTTTT,CASSLALSGRSGELFF
TRBV28,TRBJ2-7,-,14,-,TGTGCCAGCAGTTTACAGCGGGCGATTTACGAGCAGTACTTC,CASSLQRAIYEQYF
TRBV12-3/TRBV12-4,TRBJ1-1,few,13,-,TGTGCCAGCAGGGAGGCTGGGACTACTGAAGCTTTCTTT,CASREAGTTEAFF
TRBV19,TRBJ2-3,-,14,-,TGTGCCAGTAACCCCAAGGGGCCGACAGATACGCAGTATTTT,CASNPKGPTDTQYF
TRBV27,TRBJ1-1,-,15,-,TGTGCCAGCAGTTTGGTAGTGGCTGGGAACACTGAAGCTTTCTTT,CASSLVVAGNTEAFF
TRBV27,TRBJ2-3,-,14,-,TGTGCCAGCAGTCCGGATCTTCGTATGGATACGCAGTATTTT,CASSPDLRMDTQYF
TRBV6-5,TRBJ1-6,-,14,-,TGTGCCAGCGAGGCGGTGGAGGGGAACTCACCCCTCCACTTT,CASEAVEGNSPLHF
TRBV5-1,TRBJ1-1,-,16,TRBD1,TGCGCCAGCAGCCTTCGGACAGGGGATTCGGCCACTGAAGCTTTCTTT,CASSLRTGDSATEAFF
TRBV5-1,TRBJ1-6,few,15,-,TGCGCCAGCAGCTTGGATGGGGCGATAGGTTCACCCCTCCACTTT,CASSLDGAIGSPLHF
TRBV5-1,TRBJ1-2,-,16,-,TGCGCCAGCAGCTTGGCGCGGGGGTTTACTAACTATGGCCACACCTTC,CASSLARGFTNYGHTF
TRBV5-8,TRBJ1-3,-,15,-,TGTGCCAGCAGCTGGGGCCCAGGGGCTGGAAACACCATATATTTT,CASSWGPGAGNTIYF
TRBV19,TRBJ1-1,-,13,-,TGTGCCAGTAGTATAAGCCGTCGGACTGAAGCTTTCTTT,CASSISRRTEAFF
TRBV7-7,TRBJ2-5,-,14,-,TGTGCCAGCAGCTTAGAAGGGGGGGGAGAGACCCAGTACTTC,CASSLEGGGETQYF
TRBV19,TRBJ2-5,-,14,TRBD2,TGTGCCAGTAGTGTACTAGCGGGAGCAGAGACCCAGTACTTC,CASSVLAGAETQYF
TRBV6-5,TRBJ1-1,-,11,TRBD1,TGTGCCAGCAAGCGACAGGGGGAAGCTTTCTTT,CASKRQGEAFF
TRBV10-2,TRBJ2-2,-,15,-,TGCGCCAGCAGTGCTCAGCGGGTTGGCACCGGGGAGCTGTTTTTT,CASSAQRVGTGELFF
TRBV10-3,TRBJ1-3,-,15,-,TGTGCCCTATCCGATACAGGTATAGGTGGAAACACCATATATTTT,CALSDTGIGGNTIYF
TRBV5-1,TRBJ1-1,-,13,-,TGCGCCAGCAGCTTATGGACAACGAGTGAAGCTTTCTTT,CASSLWTTSEAFF
TRBV2,TRBJ2-2,-,14,-,TGTGCCAGCAGTGTCTTGGACTGGGTCGGGGAGCTGTTTTTT,CASSVLDWVGELFF
TRBV5-1,TRBJ2-6,-,15,-,TGCGCCAGCAGCCGGGAAGGGGCTGGGGCCAACGTCCTGACTTTC,CASSREGAGANVLTF
TRBV11-3,TRBJ2-3,-,15,-,TGTGCCAGCAGCCCTGGAGGCAGGGGCACAGATACGCAGTATTTT,CASSPGGRGTDTQYF
TRBV19,TRBJ1-5,-,13,-,TGTGCCAGCCGGGACGTAGACAATCAGCCCCAGCATTTT,CASRDVDNQPQHF
TRBV7-6,TRBJ2-3,-,12,-,TGTGCCAGCAGCCCGAGCACAGATACGCAGTATTTT,CASSPSTDTQYF
TRBV5-8,TRBJ1-5,-,14,-,TGTGCCAGCAGCTTCGGACAAATCAATCAGCCCCAGCATTTT,CASSFGQINQPQHF
TRBV5-1,TRBJ2-3,-,16,TRBD1,TGCGCCAGCAGCCCGTCGGGACAGGGGATCACAGATACGCAGTATTTT,CASSPSGQGITDTQYF
TRBV20-1,TRBJ1-1,once,12,-,TGCAGTGCTAGTTCAACAGGGTACAATGCTTTCTTT,CSASSTGYNAFF
TRBV12-3/TRBV12-4,TRBJ2-3,-,11,-,TGTGCCACCAAGCCGAGAGATACGCAGTATTTT,CATKPRDTQYF
TRBV18,TRBJ1-2,-,14,-,TGTGCCAGCTCACCCGAAGGACAGTCAGGAGGCTACACCTTC,CASSPEGQSGGYTF
TRBV18,TRBJ2-1,once,17,TRBD1,TGTGCCAGCTCACAACAGACAGGGGGCGTTGTGGTGAATGAGCAGTTCTTC,CASSQQTGGVVVNEQFF
TRBV6-4,TRBJ1-1,-,12,-,TGTGCCAGCAGTGACAGAACAGGCGAAGCTTTCTTT,CASSDRTGEAFF
TRBV11-2,TRBJ2-1,-,14,-,TGTGCCAGCAGCCCGGGACTCCTTATGAATGAGCAGTTCTTC,CASSPGLLMNEQFF
TRBV6-5,TRBJ2-5,-,14,-,TGTGCCAGCAGTACCGTAGGGAATTGGGAGACCCAGTACTTC,CASSTVGNWETQYF
TRBV24-1,TRBJ1-5,-,12,-,TGTGCCACCAGTGACCCTTTGGGGCCCCAGCATTTT,CATSDPLGPQHF
TRBV7-6,TRBJ2-1,few,15,-,TGTGCCAGCAGCTTGGACGGAAGCTCCTACAATGAGCAGTTCTTC,CASSLDGSSYNEQFF
TRBV15,TRBJ2-2,-,15,-,TGTGCCACCAGAGGGCAGGGCCAGAACACCGGGGAGCTGTTTTTT,CATRGQGQNTGELFF
TRBV19,TRBJ1-6,-,12,-,TGTGCCAGTAGTACAGGGGTTTCACCCCTCCACTTT,CASSTGVSPLHF
TRBV30,TRBJ1-4,few,14,TRBD1,TGTGCCTGGAGCCACAGGGGAATGGGGGAAAAACTGTTTTTT,CAWSHRGMGEKLFF
TRBV7-6,TRBJ2-3,once,15,-,TGTGCCAGCAGCTTATCCTTCCCTAGCACAGATACGCAGTATTTT,CASSLSFPSTDTQYF
TRBV6-1,TRBJ2-1,-,15,TRBD1,TGTGCCAGCAGTGAATATTCGACAGGGTTATATGAGCAGTTCTTC,CASSEYSTGLYEQFF
TRBV3-1/TRBV3-2,TRBJ1-3,few,16,-,TGTGCCAGCAGCTCCCAAGTTCCCGATAGCGGAAACACCATATATTTT,CASSSQVPDSGNTIYF
TRBV9,TRBJ2-1,-,15,-,TGTGCCAGCAGCGTCTACGGGGACTCCTACAATGAGCAGTTCTTC,CASSVYGDSYNEQFF